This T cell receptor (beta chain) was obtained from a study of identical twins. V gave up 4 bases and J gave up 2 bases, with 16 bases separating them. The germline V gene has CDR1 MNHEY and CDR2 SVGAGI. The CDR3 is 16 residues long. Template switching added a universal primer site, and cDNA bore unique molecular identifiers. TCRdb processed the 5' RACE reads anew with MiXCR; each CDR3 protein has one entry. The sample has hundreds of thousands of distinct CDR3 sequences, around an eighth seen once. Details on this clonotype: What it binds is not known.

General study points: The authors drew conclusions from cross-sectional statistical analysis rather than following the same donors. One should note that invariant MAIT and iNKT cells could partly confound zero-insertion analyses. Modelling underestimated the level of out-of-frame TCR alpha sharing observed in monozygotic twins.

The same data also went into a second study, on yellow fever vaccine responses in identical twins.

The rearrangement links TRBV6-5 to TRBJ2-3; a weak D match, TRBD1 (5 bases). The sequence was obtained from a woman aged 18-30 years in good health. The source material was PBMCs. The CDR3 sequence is CASSSARDRNTDTQYF. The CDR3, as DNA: TGTGCCAGCAGTTCCGCAAGAGACAGAAACACAGATACGCAGTATTTT.